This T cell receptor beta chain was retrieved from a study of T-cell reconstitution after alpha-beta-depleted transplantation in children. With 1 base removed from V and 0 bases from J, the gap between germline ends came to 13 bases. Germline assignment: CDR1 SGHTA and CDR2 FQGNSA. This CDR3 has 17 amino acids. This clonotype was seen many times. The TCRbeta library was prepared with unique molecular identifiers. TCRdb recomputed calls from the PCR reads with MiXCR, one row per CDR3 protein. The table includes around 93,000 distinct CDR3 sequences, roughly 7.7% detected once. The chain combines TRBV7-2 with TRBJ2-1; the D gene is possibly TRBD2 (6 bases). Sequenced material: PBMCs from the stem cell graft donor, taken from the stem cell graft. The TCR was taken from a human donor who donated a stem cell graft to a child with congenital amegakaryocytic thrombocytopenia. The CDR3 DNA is TGTGCCAGCAGCTTAGGCGCAGCGGGCACCTCCTACAATGAGCAGTTCTTC. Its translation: CASSLGAAGTSYNEQFF.